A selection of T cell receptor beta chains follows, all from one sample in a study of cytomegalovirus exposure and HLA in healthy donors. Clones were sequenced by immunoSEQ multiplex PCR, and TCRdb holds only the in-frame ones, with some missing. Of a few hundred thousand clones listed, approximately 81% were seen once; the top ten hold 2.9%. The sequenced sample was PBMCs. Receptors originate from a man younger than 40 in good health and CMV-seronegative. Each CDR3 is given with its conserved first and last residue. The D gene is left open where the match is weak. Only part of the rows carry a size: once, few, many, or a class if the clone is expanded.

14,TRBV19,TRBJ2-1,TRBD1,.,TGTGCCAGTAGACGGGACAGGGGATACAATGAGCAGTTCTTC,CASRRDRGYNEQFF
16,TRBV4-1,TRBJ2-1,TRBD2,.,TGCGCCAGCAGCCATCAGAGACTAGCGGGGGTTGATGAGCAGTTCTTC,CASSHQRLAGVDEQFF
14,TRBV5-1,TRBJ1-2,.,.,TGCGCCAGCAGCTTGGAAGGACAGCCCTATGGCTACACCTTC,CASSLEGQPYGYTF
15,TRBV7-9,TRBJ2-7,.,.,TGTGCCAGCAGCCGGGACACCCGACCCTCCTACGAGCAGTACTTC,CASSRDTRPSYEQYF
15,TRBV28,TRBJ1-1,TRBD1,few,TGTGCCAGCAGTTTATGGGGACAGCAAAACACTGAAGCTTTCTTT,CASSLWGQQNTEAFF
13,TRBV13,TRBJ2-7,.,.,TGTGCCAGCAGCTTAGGGGACTCCTACGAGCAGTACTTC,CASSLGDSYEQYF
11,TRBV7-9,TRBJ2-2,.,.,TGTGCCAGCAGCTCCGGCGGGGAGCTGTTTTTT,CASSSGGELFF
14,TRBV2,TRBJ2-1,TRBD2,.,TGTGCCGGGAGACTAGCGGGGGGCTACAATGAGCAGTTCTTC,CAGRLAGGYNEQFF
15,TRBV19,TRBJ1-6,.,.,TGTGCCAGTAGCCTTACAGGATCCTATAATTCACCCCTCCACTTT,CASSLTGSYNSPLHF
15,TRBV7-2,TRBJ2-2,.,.,TGTGCCAGCAGCCGTGACGCGGGGGCGTCCGGGGAGCTGTTTTTT,CASSRDAGASGELFF
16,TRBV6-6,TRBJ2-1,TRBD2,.,TGTGCCAGCAGTTATTCCCTAACGGGGGGGCCAAATGAGCAGTTCTTC,CASSYSLTGGPNEQFF
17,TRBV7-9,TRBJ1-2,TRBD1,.,TGTGCCAGCAGCCCCCGTGGACAGGGGGCGCGAGACTATGGCTACACCTTC,CASSPRGQGARDYGYTF
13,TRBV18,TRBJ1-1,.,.,TGTGCCAGCTCACTCGAGCGGGACACTGAAGCTTTCTTT,CASSLERDTEAFF
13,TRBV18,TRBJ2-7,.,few,TGTGCCAGCTCACCACCTCAAACCTACGAGCAGTACTTC,CASSPPQTYEQYF
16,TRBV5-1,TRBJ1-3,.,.,TGCGCCAGCAGCTGGAGCTCAGGGGTTACTGGAAACACCATATATTTT,CASSWSSGVTGNTIYF
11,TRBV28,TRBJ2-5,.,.,TGTGCCAGCACCCTCCAGGAGACCCAGTACTTC,CASTLQETQYF
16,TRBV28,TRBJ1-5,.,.,TGTGCCAGCAGACGGACACCGGCTAGGGGCAATCAGCCCCAGCATTTT,CASRRTPARGNQPQHF
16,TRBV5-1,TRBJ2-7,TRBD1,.,TGCGCCAGCAGCTCCCCCCGGGACAGAAGCTCCTACGAGCAGTACTTC,CASSSPRDRSSYEQYF
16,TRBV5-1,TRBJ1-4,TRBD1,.,TGCGCCAGCAGCTTGGCCGGGACAGGGCTAAGTGAAAAACTGTTTTTT,CASSLAGTGLSEKLFF
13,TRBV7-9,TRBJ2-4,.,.,TGTGAGGGGAGGTATAGGGCCAAAAACATTCAGTACTTC,CEGRYRAKNIQYF
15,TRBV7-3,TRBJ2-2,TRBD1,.,TGTGCCAGCAGCCCGACAGGGGGCGACACCGGGGAGCTGTTTTTT,CASSPTGGDTGELFF
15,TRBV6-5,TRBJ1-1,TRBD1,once,TGTGCCAGCAGTTACTCGAGGACAGGGAACACTGAAGCTTTCTTT,CASSYSRTGNTEAFF
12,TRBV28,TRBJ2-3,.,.,TGTGCCAGCAGTTTACCGGCAGATACGCAGTATTTT,CASSLPADTQYF
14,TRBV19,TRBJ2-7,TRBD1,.,TGTGCCAGTAGTACCGGGACAGGGCTTTACGAGCAGTACTTC,CASSTGTGLYEQYF
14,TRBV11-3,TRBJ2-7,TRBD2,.,TGTGCCAGCAGCCCCGGAGGACTAGCCCACGAGCAGTACTTC,CASSPGGLAHEQYF
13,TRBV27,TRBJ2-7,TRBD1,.,TGTGCCAGCAGTTTAGACAGGGGCTACGAGCAGTACTTC,CASSLDRGYEQYF
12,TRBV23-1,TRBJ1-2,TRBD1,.,TGCGCCAGCATCCAGGGGGGCTGTGGCTACACCTTC,CASIQGGCGYTF
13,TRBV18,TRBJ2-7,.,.,TGTGCCAGCTCACCATATGACACGGACGAGCAGTACTTC,CASSPYDTDEQYF
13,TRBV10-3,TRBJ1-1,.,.,TGTGCCATCAGTGAGTCGACTCACCGCCCTGCTTTCTTT,CAISESTHRPAFF
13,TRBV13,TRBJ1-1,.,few,TGTGCCAGCAGCCCCTCCCTTAACACTGAAGCTTTCTTT,CASSPSLNTEAFF
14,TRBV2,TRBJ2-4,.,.,TGTGCCAGCAGAGGAGGTGAGGCCAAAAACATTCAGTACTTC,CASRGGEAKNIQYF